One and the same sample provided the 17 T cell receptor beta chains below, sequenced in a study of cytomegalovirus exposure and HLA in healthy donors. In the PCR, 60 Vbeta and 13 Jbeta primers were used. Generated by immunoSEQ multiplex PCR, the TCRdb table keeps only in-frame clones and is missing some. The sample consists of over 150,000 clones, roughly 84% of them appearing once. Sequencing input: PBMCs. These receptors were collected from a boy younger than 10 in good health and CMV-seronegative.

The chain links TRBV5-1 to TRBJ1-4; D may be TRBD1 (6 bases). Germline V gene data show CDR1 as SGHRS and CDR2 as YFSETQ. The V end was cut by 0 bases, the J end by 4 bases, with 13 bases between. CDR3 size: 16 residues. CDR3 sequence (DNA): TGCGCCAGCAGCTTGGCCGGGGGGGCGAATAATGAAAAACTGTTTTTT. This gives the protein CASSLAGGANNEKLFF.

The CDR3 is CASSEYDRVVETQYF. CDR3 in DNA: TGTGCCAGCAGTGAATACGACAGGGTCGTAGAGACCCAGTACTTC. The V gene is TRBV25-1, the J gene TRBJ2-5; 7 positions agree with TRBD1. CDR1 and CDR2 (germline): MGHDK, SYGVNS. With 0 bases clipped from V and 4 bases from J, the junction kept 5 bases outside the gene matches. The CDR3 contains 15 residues.

Only a few counts were recorded for this clone. V is TRBV6-1 and J is TRBJ2-7; D perhaps matches TRBD2 (5 bases). This CDR3 has 13 residues. The germline V and J ends were trimmed by 5 bases and 3 bases, with 11 bases remaining between them. Germline V gene sequence: CDR1 MNHNS, CDR2 SASEGT. CDR3 amino acids: CASSSTGGYEQYF. For the CDR3, the DNA is TGTGCCAGCAGTTCCACCGGAGGCTACGAGCAGTACTTC.

The rearrangement uses TRBV13 and TRBJ1-2; D gene unclear. Trimming took off 3 bases at V and 3 bases at J, with 8 bases between the two ends. The CDR3 is 13 residues long. Germline V gene lookup returns CDR1 PRHDT and CDR2 FYEKMQ (reference sequence). Here the CDR3 reads CASSFGGDYGYTF. The CDR3 nucleotides are TGTGCCAGCAGCTTTGGCGGAGACTATGGCTACACCTTC.

The chain has TRBV5-1 and TRBJ1-2, with D uncertain. V was trimmed by 5 bases and J by 5 bases, leaving 13 bases between them. The CDR3 totals 13 residues. Germline V gene sequence: CDR1 SGHRS, CDR2 YFSETQ. The CDR3 spells CASRGSTGYGYTF. The DNA of the CDR3 is TGCGCCAGCAGGGGCAGCACTGGGTATGGCTACACCTTC.

The rearrangement joins TRBV7-8 to TRBJ2-1, with 8 nucleotides matching TRBD2. The germline CDR1 and CDR2 sequences are SGHVS and FQNEAQ. The CDR3 spans 17 residues. J gave up 7 bases and V 3 bases, and 14 bases lay outside the gene matches. This chain's CDR3 is CASSFDRTGGPGNEQFF. CDR3 bases: TGTGCCAGCAGCTTCGACAGGACGGGAGGGCCAGGTAATGAGCAGTTCTTC.

This clone was found once. The rearrangement joins TRBV6-5 to TRBJ2-1; perhaps TRBD2 as D (6 bases). The CDR3 is made up of 14 amino acids. Trimming stripped 2 bases from V and 12 bases from J, with 17 bases between. CDR1 is MNHEY, CDR2 SVGAGI, per germline. Here the CDR3 DNA reads TGTGCCAGCAGTTACGGAGGGGTCGGGGGAGGGCAGTTCTTC. Its protein product is CASSYGGVGGGQFF.

This clone appeared a single time. This chain joins TRBV7-2 and TRBJ2-2; D may be TRBD1 (5 bases). The CDR3 is 15 amino acids. V was clipped by 2 bases and J by 1 base, with 8 bases between them. Germline CDR1 reads SGHTA; CDR2 reads FQGNSA. DNA of the CDR3: TGTGCCAGCAGCTTACTCACAGGGAACACCGGGGAGCTGTTTTTT. This codes for CASSLLTGNTGELFF.

This clone was observed a few times. This sequence joins TRBV7-3 and TRBJ2-1; 10 bases are shared with TRBD2. Trimming took 5 bases from V and 8 from J; bases not matched to a gene: 9. The CDR3 contains 15 residues. Per germline, CDR1 SGHTA and CDR2 FQGTGA. This CDR3 is CASSQTSGEDDEQFF. In DNA form, the CDR3 reads TGTGCCAGCAGCCAAACTAGCGGGGAAGACGATGAGCAGTTCTTC.

The chain uses TRBV9 and TRBJ1-1, with D possibly being TRBD1 (5 bases). Looked up from germline, CDR1 is SGDLS and CDR2 is YYNGEE. This CDR3 has 14 residues. V was shortened by 0 bases and J by 5 bases, with 11 bases between the two germline ends. For the CDR3, the DNA is TGTGCCAGCAGCGTAGGGGGCGTTGGGACTGAAGCTTTCTTT. As protein: CASSVGGVGTEAFF.

The chain has TRBV2 and TRBJ2-3, with TRBD2 as a possible D gene (6 bases). This CDR3 comprises 13 residues. CDR1 SNHLY and CDR2 FYNNEI come from the germline V gene. Trimming removed 7 bases from V and 0 bases from J, with 8 bases in between. CDR3 residues: CASTGTSTDTQYF. The CDR3 DNA reads as TGTGCCAGCACCGGGACTAGCACAGATACGCAGTATTTT.

The V and J genes are TRBV10-3 and TRBJ2-4; TRBD1 matches at 9 bases. The germline CDR1 and CDR2 sequences are ENHRY and SYGVKD. The CDR3 runs 15 residues. Trimming cost V 6 bases and J 8 bases; bases outside gene matches: 11. CDR3 amino acids: CAISKTGGGTDIQYF. The CDR3 bases are TGTGCCATCAGCAAAACAGGGGGCGGCACGGACATTCAGTACTTC.

J is TRBJ2-5 and V is TRBV7-8; no definite D call. Germline CDR1 SGHVS, CDR2 FQNEAQ. The CDR3 runs 14 residues. Trimming took off 6 bases at V and 5 bases at J, with 16 bases between the two ends. CDR3 in DNA: TGTGCCAGCAGTTTCGTGGCGGAGTTGGAGACCCAGTACTTC. It specifies CASSFVAELETQYF. The variable domain in full, with the rest retrieved from reference TRBV7-8 and TRBJ2-5, is GAGVSQSPRYKVAKRGQDVALRCDPISGHVSLFWYQQALGQGPEFLTYFQNEAQLDKSGLPSDRFFAERPEGSVSTLKIQRTQQEDSAVYLCASSFVAELETQYFGPGTRLLVL.

The table lists this clone with a few counts. The CDR3 region is CASSPPFRGDYNEQFF. The CDR3 coding sequence is TGTGCCAGCAGTCCCCCCTTCAGGGGAGATTACAATGAGCAGTTCTTC. The rearrangement links TRBV27 to TRBJ2-1; weak D call: TRBD1 (6 bases). The germline CDR1 and CDR2 sequences are MNHEY and SMNVEV (reference sequence). Trimming removed 5 bases at V and 4 bases at J, with 18 bases between. The CDR3 covers 16 residues.

A remark on this clone: In the same sample, other DNA sequences code for this CDR3. In DNA form, the CDR3 reads TGTGCCTGGAGTGTAATACGTGGCAACACTGAAGCTTTCTTT. Translating gives CAWSVIRGNTEAFF. The V gene is TRBV30, the J gene TRBJ1-1; no reliable D call. V shed 0 bases and J shed 2 bases, with 10 bases lying between them. The germline V gene has CDR1 GTSNPN and CDR2 SVGIG (reference sequence). CDR3 length: 14 residues.

The V call is TRBV7-6, the J call TRBJ2-7, with 7 bases matching TRBD2. J was trimmed by 6 bases and V by 1 base; bases with no gene match: 9. The germline V gene encodes CDR1 SGHVS and CDR2 FNYEAQ. This CDR3 comprises 15 residues. The CDR3 bases are TGTGCCAGCAGCTTAGTTGGCGGGAGTTCTCTCGAGCAGTACTTC. As protein: CASSLVGGSSLEQYF. Full variable domain (remainder filled in from reference TRBV7-6 and TRBJ2-7): GAGVSQSPRYKVTKRGQDVALRCDPISGHVSLYWYRQALGQGPEFLTYFNYEAQQDKSGLPNDRFSAERPEGSISTLTIQRTEQRDSAMYRCASSLVGGSSLEQYFGPGTRLTVT.

The chain couples TRBV27 to TRBJ2-2, with 9 nucleotides matching TRBD2. V was pared by 0 bases and J by 7 bases, with 12 bases of the junction left unmatched. The germline V gene has CDR1 MNHEY and CDR2 SMNVEV (reference sequence). CDR3 length equals 18 residues. The DNA of the CDR3 is TGTGCCAGCAGTTTATCGAGTATTAGCGGGAGAGAGTTCGGGGAGCTGTTTTTT. Protein sequence: CASSLSSISGREFGELFF.